This T cell receptor (beta chain) was observed in a study of cytomegalovirus exposure and HLA in healthy donors. General observations from the study: Later work found that TCR association rates differed between HLA loci; DRB1 had the most and HLA-C the fewest.

Primers: 60 Vbeta forward and 13 Jbeta reverse. Data came from immunoSEQ multiplex PCR; TCRdb stores just in-frame clones and leaves some out. The sample shows about 62,000 clones, 70% to 75% of them seen only once. Regarding this clone: The antigen remains unidentified.

Germline V gene lookup returns CDR1 SGHRS and CDR2 YFSETQ. The CDR3 loop spans 17 amino acids. Trimming took 2 bases from V and 4 from J; bases not matched to a gene: 7. This sequence was found in a woman aged 25 to 39 in good health and CMV-seronegative. The genes are TRBV5-1 and TRBJ2-3; TRBD2 aligns across 13 bases. Sequencing was performed on PBMCs. Written as DNA, the CDR3 is TGCGCCAGCAGCTTCGGACTAGCGGGAGATATGGCAGATACGCAGTATTTT. It translates to CASSFGLAGDMADTQYF.